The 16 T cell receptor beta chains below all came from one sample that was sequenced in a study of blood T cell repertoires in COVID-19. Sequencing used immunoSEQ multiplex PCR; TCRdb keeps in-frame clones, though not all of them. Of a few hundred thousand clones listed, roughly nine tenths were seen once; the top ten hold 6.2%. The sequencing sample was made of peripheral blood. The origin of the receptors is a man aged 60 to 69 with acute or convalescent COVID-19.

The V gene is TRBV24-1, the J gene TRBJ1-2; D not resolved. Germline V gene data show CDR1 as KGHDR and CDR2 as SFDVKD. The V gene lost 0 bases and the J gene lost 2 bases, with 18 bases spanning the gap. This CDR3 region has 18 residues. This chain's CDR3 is CATSDLGERMPANYGYTF. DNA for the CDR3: TGTGCCACCAGTGATTTGGGGGAGAGGATGCCCGCCAACTATGGCTACACCTTC.

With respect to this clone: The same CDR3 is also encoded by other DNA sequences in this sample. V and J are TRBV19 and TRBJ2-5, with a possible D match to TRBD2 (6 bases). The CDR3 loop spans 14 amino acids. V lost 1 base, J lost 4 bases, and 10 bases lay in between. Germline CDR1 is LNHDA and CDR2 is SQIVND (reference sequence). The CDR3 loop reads CASSIVRGGETQYF. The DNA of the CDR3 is TGTGCCAGTAGTATAGTTCGGGGAGGAGAGACCCAGTACTTC. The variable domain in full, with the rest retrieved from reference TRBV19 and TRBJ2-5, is DGGITQSPKYLFRKEGQNVTLSCEQNLNHDAMYWYRQDPGQGLRLIYYSQIVNDFQKGDIAEGYSVSREKKESFPLTVTSAQKNPTAFYLCASSIVRGGETQYFGPGTRLLVL.

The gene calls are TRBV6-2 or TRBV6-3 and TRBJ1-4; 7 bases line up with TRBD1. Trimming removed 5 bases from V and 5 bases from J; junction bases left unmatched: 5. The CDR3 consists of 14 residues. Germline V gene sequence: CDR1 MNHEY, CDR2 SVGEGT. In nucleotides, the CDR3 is TGTGCCAGCAGTACAACAGGGGTCAATGAAAAACTGTTTTTT. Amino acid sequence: CASSTTGVNEKLFF.

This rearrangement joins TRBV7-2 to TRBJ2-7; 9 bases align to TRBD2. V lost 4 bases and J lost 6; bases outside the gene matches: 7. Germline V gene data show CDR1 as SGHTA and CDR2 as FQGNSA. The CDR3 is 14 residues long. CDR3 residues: CASSSSRRGGEQYF. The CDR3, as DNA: TGTGCCAGCAGCTCATCGCGGCGGGGGGGCGAGCAGTACTTC. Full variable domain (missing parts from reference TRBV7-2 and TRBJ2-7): GAGVSQSPSNKVTEKGKDVELRCDPISGHTALYWYRQSLGQGLEFLIYFQGNSAPDKSGLPSDRFSAERTGGSVSTLTIQRTQQEDSAVYLCASSSSRRGGEQYFGPGTRLTVT.

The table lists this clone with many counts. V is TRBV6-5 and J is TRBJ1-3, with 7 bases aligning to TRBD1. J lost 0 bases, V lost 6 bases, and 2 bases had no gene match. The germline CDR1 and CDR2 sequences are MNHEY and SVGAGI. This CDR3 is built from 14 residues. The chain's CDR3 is CASRDRYSGNTIYF. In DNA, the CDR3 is TGTGCCAGCAGGGACAGGTACTCTGGAAACACCATATATTTT.

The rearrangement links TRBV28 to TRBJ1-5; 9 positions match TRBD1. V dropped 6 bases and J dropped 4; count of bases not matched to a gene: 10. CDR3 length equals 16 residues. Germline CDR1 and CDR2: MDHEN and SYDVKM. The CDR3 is CASRKGQGGPNQPQHF. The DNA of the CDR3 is TGTGCCAGCAGAAAGGGACAGGGTGGGCCAAATCAGCCCCAGCATTTT. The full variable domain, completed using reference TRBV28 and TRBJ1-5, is DVKVTQSSRYLVKRTGEKVFLECVQDMDHENMFWYRQDPGLGLRLIYFSYDVKMKEKGDIPEGYSVSREKKERFSLILESASTNQTSMYLCASRKGQGGPNQPQHFGDGTRLSIL.

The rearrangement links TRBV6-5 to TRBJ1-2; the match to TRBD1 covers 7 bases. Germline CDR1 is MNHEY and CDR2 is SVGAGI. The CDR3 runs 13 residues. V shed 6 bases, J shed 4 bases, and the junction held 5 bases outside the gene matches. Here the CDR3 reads CASRPGQIYGYTF. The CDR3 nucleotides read TGTGCCAGCAGACCGGGACAGATCTATGGCTACACCTTC.

The CDR3 coding sequence is TGTGCCAGCAGCACTGGAGAGTTTAGCACAGATACGCAGTATTTT. This translates into CASSTGEFSTDTQYF. J is TRBJ2-3 and V is TRBV11-3, with D hard to call. In germline, CDR1 is SGHNT, CDR2 YENEEA. The CDR3 extends over 15 amino acids. The V end was cut by 5 bases, the J end by 0 bases, with 12 bases between.

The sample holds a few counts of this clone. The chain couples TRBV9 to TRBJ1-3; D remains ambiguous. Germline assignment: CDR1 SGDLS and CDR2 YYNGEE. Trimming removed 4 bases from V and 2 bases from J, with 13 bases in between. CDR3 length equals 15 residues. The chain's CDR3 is CASSSRAYAGNTIYF. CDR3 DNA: TGTGCCAGCAGCTCCCGAGCGTATGCTGGAAACACCATATATTTT.

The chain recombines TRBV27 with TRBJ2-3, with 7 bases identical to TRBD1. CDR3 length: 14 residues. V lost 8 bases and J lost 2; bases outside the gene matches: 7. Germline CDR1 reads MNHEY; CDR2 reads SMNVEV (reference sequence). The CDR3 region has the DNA TGTGCCAGCGGCCGGGACAGTTACACAGATACGCAGTATTTT. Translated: CASGRDSYTDTQYF.

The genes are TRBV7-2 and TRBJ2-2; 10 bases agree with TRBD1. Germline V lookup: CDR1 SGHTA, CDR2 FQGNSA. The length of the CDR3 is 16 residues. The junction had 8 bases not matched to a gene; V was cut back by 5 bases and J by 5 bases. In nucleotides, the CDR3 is TGTGCCAGCAGCCCGACGACAGGGGGCGCAACCGGGGAGCTGTTTTTT. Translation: CASSPTTGGATGELFF.

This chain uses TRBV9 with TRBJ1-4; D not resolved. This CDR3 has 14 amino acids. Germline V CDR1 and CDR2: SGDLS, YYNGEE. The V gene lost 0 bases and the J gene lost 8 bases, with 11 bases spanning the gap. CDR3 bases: TGTGCCAGCAGCGTAGGGGCCCATTTGGAAAAACTGTTTTTT. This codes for CASSVGAHLEKLFF.

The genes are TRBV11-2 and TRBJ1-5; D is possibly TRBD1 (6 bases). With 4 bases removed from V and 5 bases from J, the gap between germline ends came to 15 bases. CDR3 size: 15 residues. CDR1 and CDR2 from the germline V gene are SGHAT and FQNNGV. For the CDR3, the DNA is TGTGCCAGCAGCTCACAGGGCCTGGGGGATCAGCCCCAGCATTTT. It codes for CASSSQGLGDQPQHF.

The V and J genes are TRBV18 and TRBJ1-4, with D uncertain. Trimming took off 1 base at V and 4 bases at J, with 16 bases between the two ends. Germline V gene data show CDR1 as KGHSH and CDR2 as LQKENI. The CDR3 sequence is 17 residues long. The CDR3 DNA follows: TGTGCCAGCTCACCACGTATGCCCGGGAGCCTTAATGAAAAACTGTTTTTT. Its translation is CASSPRMPGSLNEKLFF.

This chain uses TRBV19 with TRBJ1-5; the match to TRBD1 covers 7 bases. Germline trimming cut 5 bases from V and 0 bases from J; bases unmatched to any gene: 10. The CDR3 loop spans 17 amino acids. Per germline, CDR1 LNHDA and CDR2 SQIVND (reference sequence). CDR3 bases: TGTGCCAGTAGTCCTGGACAGGCAACTTATAGCAATCAGCCCCAGCATTTT. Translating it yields CASSPGQATYSNQPQHF. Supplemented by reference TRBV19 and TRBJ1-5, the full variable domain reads DGGITQSPKYLFRKEGQNVTLSCEQNLNHDAMYWYRQDPGQGLRLIYYSQIVNDFQKGDIAEGYSVSREKKESFPLTVTSAQKNPTAFYLCASSPGQATYSNQPQHFGDGTRLSIL.

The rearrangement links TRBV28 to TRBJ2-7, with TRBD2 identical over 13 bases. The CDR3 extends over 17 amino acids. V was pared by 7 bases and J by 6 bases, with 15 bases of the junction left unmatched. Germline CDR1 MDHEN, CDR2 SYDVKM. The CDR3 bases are TGTGCCAGCACCGTCCCCGGGACTAGCGGGGAAACGGGCGAGCAGTACTTC. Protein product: CASTVPGTSGETGEQYF.